Here is one T cell receptor beta chain with its context. Its antigen is not known. These data originate in a study of cytotoxic CD8 clonotypes in ibrutinib-treated CLL. The wider study: Response was recorded as partial in approximately 25 patients and complete in 2; at median about 6 years, roughly 15 remained remitted and about 12 had progressed. Findings of the study overall: Clonality measured at baseline exceeded age-matched healthy donors, tracking circulating CD8+ T-cell counts.

The protocol was immunoSEQ multiplex PCR, while the TCRdb copy is restricted to in-frame clones and leaves out a portion. The sample lists approximately 45,000 clones, about 69% occurring once. Germline V gene lookup returns CDR1 SGDLS and CDR2 YYNGEE. The CDR3 consists of 14 residues. J was trimmed by 7 bases and V by 0 bases; bases with no gene match: 5. The sequencing used PBMCs, collected after 24 months of ibrutinib treatment. V gene TRBV9 combines with J gene TRBJ1-2; TRBD1 matches 8 bases. This receptor was obtained from a human donor with chronic lymphocytic leukemia. CDR3 DNA sequence: TGTGCCAGCAGCGTAGCTGGGACAGGTTTTGGCTACACCTTC. Translated, it gives CASSVAGTGFGYTF.